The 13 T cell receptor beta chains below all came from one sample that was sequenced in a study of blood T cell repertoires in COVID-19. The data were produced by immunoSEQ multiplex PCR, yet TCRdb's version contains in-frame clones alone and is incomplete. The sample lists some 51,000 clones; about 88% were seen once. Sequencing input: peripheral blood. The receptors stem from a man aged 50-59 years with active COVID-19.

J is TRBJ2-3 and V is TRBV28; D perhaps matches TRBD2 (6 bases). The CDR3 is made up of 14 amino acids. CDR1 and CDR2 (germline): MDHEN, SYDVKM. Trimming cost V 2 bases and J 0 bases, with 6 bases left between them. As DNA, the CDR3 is TGTGCCAGCAGTTTAGCGGGAAGCACAGATACGCAGTATTTT. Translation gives CASSLAGSTDTQYF.

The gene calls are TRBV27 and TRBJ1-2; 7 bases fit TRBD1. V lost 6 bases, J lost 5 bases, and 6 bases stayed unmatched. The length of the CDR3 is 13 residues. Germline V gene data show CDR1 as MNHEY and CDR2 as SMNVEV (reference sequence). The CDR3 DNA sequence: TGTGCCAGCAGACGGACAGGACCTTATGGCTACACCTTC. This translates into CASRRTGPYGYTF.

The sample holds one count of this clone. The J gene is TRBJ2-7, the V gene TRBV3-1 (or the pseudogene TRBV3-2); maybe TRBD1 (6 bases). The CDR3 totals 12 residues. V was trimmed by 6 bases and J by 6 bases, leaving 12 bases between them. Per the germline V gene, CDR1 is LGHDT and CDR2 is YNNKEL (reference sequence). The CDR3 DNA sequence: TGTGCCAGCAGGAAACAGGGACGCGAGCAGTACTTC. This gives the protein CASRKQGREQYF.

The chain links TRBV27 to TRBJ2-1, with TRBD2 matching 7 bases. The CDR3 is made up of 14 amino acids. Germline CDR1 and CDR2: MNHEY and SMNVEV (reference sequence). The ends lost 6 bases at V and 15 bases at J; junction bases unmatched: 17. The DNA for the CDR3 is TGTGCCAGCAGGCTAGCGGAGAATGATCTTGTGTGGTTCTTC. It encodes CASRLAENDLVWFF.

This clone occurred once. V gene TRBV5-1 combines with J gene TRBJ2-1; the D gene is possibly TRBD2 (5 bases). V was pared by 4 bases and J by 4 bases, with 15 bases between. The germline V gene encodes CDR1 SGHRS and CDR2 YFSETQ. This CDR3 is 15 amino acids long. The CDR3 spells CASSRSTSGYNEQFF. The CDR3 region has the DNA TGCGCCAGCAGCAGAAGCACTAGTGGTTACAATGAGCAGTTCTTC.

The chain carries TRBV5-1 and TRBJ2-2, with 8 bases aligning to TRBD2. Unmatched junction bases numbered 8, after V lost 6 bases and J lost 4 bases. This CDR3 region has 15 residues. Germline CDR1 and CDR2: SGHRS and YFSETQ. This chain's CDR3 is CASTAGGGITGELFF. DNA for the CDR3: TGCGCCAGCACGGCCGGCGGGGGGATCACCGGGGAGCTGTTTTTT.

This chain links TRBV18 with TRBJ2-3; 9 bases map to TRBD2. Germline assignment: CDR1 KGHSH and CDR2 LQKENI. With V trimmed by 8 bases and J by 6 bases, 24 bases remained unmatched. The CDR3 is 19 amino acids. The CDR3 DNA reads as TGTGCCAGCGCAAAGGGAAGCGGGACTCTCGGACTAGCGCATGATACGCAGTATTTT. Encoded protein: CASAKGSGTLGLAHDTQYF.

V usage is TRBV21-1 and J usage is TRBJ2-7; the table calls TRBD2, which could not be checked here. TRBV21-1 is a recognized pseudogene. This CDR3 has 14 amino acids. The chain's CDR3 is CASSTLSRRYEQYF. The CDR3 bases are TGTGCCAGCAGCACACTGAGCCGCCGCTACGAGCAGTACTTC.

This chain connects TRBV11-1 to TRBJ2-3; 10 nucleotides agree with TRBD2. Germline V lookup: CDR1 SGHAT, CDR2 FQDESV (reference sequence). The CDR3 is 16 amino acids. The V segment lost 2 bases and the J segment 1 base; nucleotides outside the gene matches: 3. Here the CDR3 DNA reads TGTGCCAGCAGCTTAACTAGCGGGATAGGCACAGATACGCAGTATTTT. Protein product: CASSLTSGIGTDTQYF. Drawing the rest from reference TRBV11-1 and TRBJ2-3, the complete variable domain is EAEVAQSPRYKITEKSQAVAFWCDPISGHATLYWYRQILGQGPELLVQFQDESVVDDSQLPKDRFSAERLKGVDSTLKIQPAELGDSAMYLCASSLTSGIGTDTQYFGPGTRLTVL.

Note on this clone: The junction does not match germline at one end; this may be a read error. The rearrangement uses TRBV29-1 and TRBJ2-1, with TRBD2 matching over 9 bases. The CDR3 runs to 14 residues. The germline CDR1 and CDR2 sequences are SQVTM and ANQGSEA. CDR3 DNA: TGCAGCGTAGCCGGGACAGTCAGCCTAGCGGGGCCGATCTTC. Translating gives CSVAGTVSLAGPIF.

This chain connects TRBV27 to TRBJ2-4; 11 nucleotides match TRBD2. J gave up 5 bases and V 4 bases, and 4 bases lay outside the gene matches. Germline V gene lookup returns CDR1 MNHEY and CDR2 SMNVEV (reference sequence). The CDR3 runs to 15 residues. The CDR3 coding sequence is TGTGCCAGCAGTTATAGCGGGAGGGGTGAAAACATTCAGTACTTC. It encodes CASSYSGRGENIQYF.

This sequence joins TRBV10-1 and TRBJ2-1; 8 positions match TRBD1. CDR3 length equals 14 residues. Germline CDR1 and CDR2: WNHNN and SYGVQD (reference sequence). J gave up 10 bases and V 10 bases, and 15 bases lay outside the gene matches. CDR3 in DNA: TGCGCCACTAACCACGGACAGGGATCGGGCGAGCAGTTCTTC. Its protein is CATNHGQGSGEQFF.

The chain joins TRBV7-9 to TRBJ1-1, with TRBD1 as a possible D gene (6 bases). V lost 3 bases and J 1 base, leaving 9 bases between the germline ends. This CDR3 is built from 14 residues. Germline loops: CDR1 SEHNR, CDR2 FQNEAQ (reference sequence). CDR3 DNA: TGTGCCAGCAGCTTTCAGGGGCCGAACACTGAAGCTTTCTTT. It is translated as CASSFQGPNTEAFF.